This is a list of T cell receptor beta chains from one sample in a study of molecular identifiers for immune sequencing clone quantification. TCRdb re-called the PCR reads with MiXCR, one entry per CDR3 protein. The table includes roughly 300,000 distinct CDR3 sequences, roughly 24% detected once. The sequenced material came from naive CD8+ T cells from blood, with Jurkat cell RNA spiked in. Receptors were obtained from a human donor in good health. Some libraries in this study had Jurkat cell RNA spiked in. The CDR3 runs from the conserved cysteine through the conserved F or W. D genes are given only for firm matches.

V gene	D gene	J gene	CDR3 protein
TRBV4-3	.	TRBJ1-1	CASSQESSSNTEAFF
TRBV6-2/TRBV6-3	.	TRBJ2-7	CASSPMALRFNEQYF
TRBV29-1	TRBD2	TRBJ2-4	CSVEGLTSGALAKNIQYF
TRBV9	.	TRBJ2-2	CASSEASGELFF
TRBV5-4	.	TRBJ2-2	CASNLRGSAGELFF
TRBV4-1	.	TRBJ1-5	CASSPLAGSNQPQHF
TRBV6-5	.	TRBJ2-5	CASSSGVGETQYF
TRBV4-2	TRBD1	TRBJ2-7	CASSPTPGQGYEQYF
TRBV6-4	.	TRBJ2-3	CASSDATDTQYF
TRBV14	TRBD1	TRBJ2-7	CASSQGAGTGDYEQYF
TRBV4-3	.	TRBJ2-4	CASSQEDSALAKNIQYF
TRBV9	TRBD2	TRBJ2-3	CASSPGLAGVVADTQYF
TRBV5-4	TRBD2	TRBJ2-5	CAWGTSQETQYF
TRBV7-7	.	TRBJ2-2	CASSLEFSLNTGELFF
TRBV29-1	TRBD2	TRBJ2-3	CSVGLAGATDTQYF
TRBV30	.	TRBJ2-7	CAWSQMGYEQYF
TRBV5-5	.	TRBJ2-7	CASSLGAGLSYEQYF
TRBV27	.	TRBJ2-4	CASSLRGTKNIQYF
TRBV12-3/TRBV12-4	.	TRBJ2-3	CASSSSRDTQYF
TRBV12-3/TRBV12-4	.	TRBJ2-2	CTSCAGREAGELFF
TRBV20-1	TRBD1	TRBJ2-2	CSALEPDRAFTGELFF
TRBV18	TRBD1	TRBJ2-1	CASSHGAGGWNEQFF
TRBV7-9	TRBD1	TRBJ2-5	CASSPSDRVLGETQYF
TRBV4-3	.	TRBJ1-5	CASSQELSSNQPQHF
TRBV6-2/TRBV6-3	TRBD2	TRBJ2-1	CASRTPLTSGSPGGNEQFF
TRBV7-9	TRBD2	TRBJ2-3	CASSFPLAGGLSTQYF
TRBV4-1	TRBD1	TRBJ2-1	CASSRTTGDLYNEQFF
TRBV6-5	.	TRBJ2-2	CASSYEAENIENTGELFF
TRBV20-1	.	TRBJ2-7	CSARENGYEQYF
TRBV29-1	TRBD2	TRBJ2-7	CSSLVGTSGVYEQYF
TRBV15	.	TRBJ2-7	CATSRAGTSYEQYF
TRBV29-1	.	TRBJ2-7	CSVEGQDRNYEQYF
TRBV30	.	TRBJ1-4	CAWSVSVIGVSSEKLFF
TRBV7-6	.	TRBJ2-5	CASSLTGGETQYF
TRBV7-9	.	TRBJ2-5	CASSLAFSETQYF
TRBV29-1	TRBD2	TRBJ2-7	CSARGTSGKKFYEQYF
TRBV24-1	TRBD1	TRBJ1-5	CATSDLGPVPGGQSNQPQHF
TRBV9	.	TRBJ1-2	CASSVVGTNNYGYTF
TRBV7-9	.	TRBJ2-7	CASSLTADRAYEQYF
TRBV27	.	TRBJ2-2	CASSWGTRNTGELFF
TRBV7-2	.	TRBJ2-1	CASSLVRGALNEQFF
TRBV27	TRBD2	TRBJ2-7	CASSSSAGYYEQYF
TRBV4-3	.	TRBJ2-7	CASSQDRGRGSYEQYF
TRBV6-5	.	TRBJ2-7	CASSPRGSYEQYF
TRBV6-6	.	TRBJ1-4	CASSYSPGDTAATNEKLFF
TRBV30	.	TRBJ1-6	CAWSVGPDHSTLHF
TRBV29-1	TRBD2	TRBJ2-7	CSVVSGPYEQYF
TRBV25-1	TRBD1	TRBJ2-5	CASSEPIDRGGETQYF
TRBV7-9	TRBD1	TRBJ1-2	CASNWDSRARTIGYGYTF
TRBV11-2	.	TRBJ1-1	CASSVLVVAEAFF
TRBV4-3	.	TRBJ1-2	CASSQVQLADYGYTF
TRBV19	.	TRBJ1-2	CASTTGLSYGYTF
TRBV6-5	TRBD1	TRBJ2-5	CASSDRDRQQETQYF